The TCR beta chain under discussion was sequenced for a study of T-cell memory formation after mild COVID-19. Study-wide findings and caveats: Pre-infection memory carried some responding clones, suggesting that cross-reactive memory joined. Later expanders leaned toward CD4+, whereas clones contracting from day 15 to 85 were balanced CD4/CD8.

TCRdb ran MiXCR on the 5' RACE reads and lists one entry per CDR3 protein. This sample has 470,000 or so distinct CDR3 sequences, with around 25% found just once. Worth noting for this clonotype: Its antigen is not known.

The CDR3 loop spans 14 amino acids. V was cut by 9 bases and J by 4 bases, with 15 bases left in between. Germline V CDR1 and CDR2: SGHVS, FQNEAQ. The receptor was derived from an adult woman who had mild COVID-19 (a few samples of this study predate the infection). Cell type and time point are not known. The sample was PBMCs or a T cell subset sorted from them (not recorded which). The chain uses TRBV7-8 and TRBJ2-2; maybe TRBD1 (6 bases). CDR3 coding DNA: TGTGCCAGTACTACAGGGTCGGGCACCGGGGAGCTGTTTTTT. Amino acid sequence: CASTTGSGTGELFF.